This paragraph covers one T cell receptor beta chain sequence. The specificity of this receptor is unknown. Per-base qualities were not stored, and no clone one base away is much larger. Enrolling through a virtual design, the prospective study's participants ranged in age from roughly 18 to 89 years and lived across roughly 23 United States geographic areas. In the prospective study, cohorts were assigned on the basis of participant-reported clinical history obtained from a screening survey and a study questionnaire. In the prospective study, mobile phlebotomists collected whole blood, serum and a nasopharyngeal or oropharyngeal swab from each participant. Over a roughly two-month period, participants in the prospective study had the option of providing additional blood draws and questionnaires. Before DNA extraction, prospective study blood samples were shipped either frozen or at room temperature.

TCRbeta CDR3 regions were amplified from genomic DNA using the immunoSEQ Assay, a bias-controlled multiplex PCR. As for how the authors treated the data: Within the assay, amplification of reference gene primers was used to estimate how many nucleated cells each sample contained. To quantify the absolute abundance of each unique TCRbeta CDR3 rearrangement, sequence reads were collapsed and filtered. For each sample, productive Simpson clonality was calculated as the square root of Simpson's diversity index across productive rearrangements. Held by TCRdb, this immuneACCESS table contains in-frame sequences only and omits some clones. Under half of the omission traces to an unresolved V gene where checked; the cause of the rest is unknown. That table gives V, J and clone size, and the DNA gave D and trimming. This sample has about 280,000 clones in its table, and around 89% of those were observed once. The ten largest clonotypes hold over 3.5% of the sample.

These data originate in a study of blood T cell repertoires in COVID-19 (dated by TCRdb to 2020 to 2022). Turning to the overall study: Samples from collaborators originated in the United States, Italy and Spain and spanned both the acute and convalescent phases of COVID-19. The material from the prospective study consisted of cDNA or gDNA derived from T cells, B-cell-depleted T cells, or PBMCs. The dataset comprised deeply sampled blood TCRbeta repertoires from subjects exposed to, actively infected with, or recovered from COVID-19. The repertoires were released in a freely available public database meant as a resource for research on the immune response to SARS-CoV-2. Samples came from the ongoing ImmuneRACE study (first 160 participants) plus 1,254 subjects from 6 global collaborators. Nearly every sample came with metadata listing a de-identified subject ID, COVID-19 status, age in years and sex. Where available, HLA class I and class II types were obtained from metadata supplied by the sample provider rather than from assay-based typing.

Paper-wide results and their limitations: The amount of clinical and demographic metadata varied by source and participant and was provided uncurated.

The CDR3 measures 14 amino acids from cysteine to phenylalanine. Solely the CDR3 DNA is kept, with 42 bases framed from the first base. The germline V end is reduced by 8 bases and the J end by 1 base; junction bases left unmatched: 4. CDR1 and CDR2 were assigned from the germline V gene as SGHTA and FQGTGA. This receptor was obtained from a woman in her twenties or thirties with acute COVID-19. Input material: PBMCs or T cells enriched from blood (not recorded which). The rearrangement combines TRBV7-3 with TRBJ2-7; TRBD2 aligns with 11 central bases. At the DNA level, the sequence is TGTGCCAGCGCCCTAGCGGGAGGATCCTACGAGCAGTACTTC. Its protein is CASALAGGSYEQYF.